This T cell receptor (beta chain) was sequenced for a study of blood T cell repertoires in COVID-19. Germline V gene lookup returns CDR1 MGHRA and CDR2 YSYEKL. Between the trimmed V and J ends, which lost 3 bases and 0 bases, there was a span of 17 bases. The CDR3 is made up of 17 amino acids. This clone was seen more than once but under ten times. Produced via immunoSEQ multiplex PCR; TCRdb's table is partial and in-frame only. The sample lists about 60,000 clones, roughly 80% occurring once. The receptor's source is a woman aged 40 to 50 with acute COVID-19. This rearrangement joins TRBV4-1 to TRBJ1-2; D not certain. Sequencing input: PBMCs or T cells enriched from blood (not recorded which). Written as DNA, the CDR3 is TGCGCCAGCAGCCATCCTAATAGAGACACTGCTAACTATGGCTACACCTTC. Its protein is CASSHPNRDTANYGYTF.